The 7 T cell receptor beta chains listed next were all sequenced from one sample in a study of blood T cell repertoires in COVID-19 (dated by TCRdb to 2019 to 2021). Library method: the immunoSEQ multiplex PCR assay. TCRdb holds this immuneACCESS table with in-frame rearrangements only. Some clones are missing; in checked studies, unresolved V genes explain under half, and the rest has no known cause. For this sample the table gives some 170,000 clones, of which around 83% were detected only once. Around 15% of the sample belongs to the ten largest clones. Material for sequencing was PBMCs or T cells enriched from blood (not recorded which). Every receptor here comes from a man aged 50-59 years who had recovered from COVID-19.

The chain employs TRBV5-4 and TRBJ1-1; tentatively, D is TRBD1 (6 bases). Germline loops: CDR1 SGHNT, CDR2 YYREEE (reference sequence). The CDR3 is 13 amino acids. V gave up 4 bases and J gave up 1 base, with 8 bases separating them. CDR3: CASSNRENTEAFF. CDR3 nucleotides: TGTGCCAGCAGCAACAGGGAGAACACTGAAGCTTTCTTT.

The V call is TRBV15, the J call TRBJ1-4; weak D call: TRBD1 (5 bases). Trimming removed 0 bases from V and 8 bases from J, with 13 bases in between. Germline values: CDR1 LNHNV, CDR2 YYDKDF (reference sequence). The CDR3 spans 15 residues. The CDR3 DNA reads TGTGCCACCAGCAGAGATCTGACAGTTCGAGAAAAACTGTTTTTT. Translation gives CATSRDLTVREKLFF.

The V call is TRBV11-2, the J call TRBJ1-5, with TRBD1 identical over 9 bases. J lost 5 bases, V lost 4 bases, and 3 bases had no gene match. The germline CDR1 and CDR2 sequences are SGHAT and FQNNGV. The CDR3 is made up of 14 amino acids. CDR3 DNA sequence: TGTGCCAGCAGCTGGGGGACAGGGTATCAGCCCCAGCATTTT. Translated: CASSWGTGYQPQHF.

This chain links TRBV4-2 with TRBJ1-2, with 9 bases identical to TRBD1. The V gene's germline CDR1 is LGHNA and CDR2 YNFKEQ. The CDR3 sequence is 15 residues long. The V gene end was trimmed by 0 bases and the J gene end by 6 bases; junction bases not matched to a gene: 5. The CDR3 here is CASSQDLGTGNGYTF. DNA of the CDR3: TGTGCCAGCAGCCAAGATCTAGGGACAGGGAATGGCTACACCTTC.

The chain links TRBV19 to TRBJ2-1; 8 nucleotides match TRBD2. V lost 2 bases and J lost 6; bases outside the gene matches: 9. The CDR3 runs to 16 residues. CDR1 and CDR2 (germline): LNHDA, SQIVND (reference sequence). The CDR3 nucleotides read TGTGCCAGTAGTATAAAAGGGGGGACTAGGGCCAATGAGCAGTTCTTC. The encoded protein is CASSIKGGTRANEQFF.

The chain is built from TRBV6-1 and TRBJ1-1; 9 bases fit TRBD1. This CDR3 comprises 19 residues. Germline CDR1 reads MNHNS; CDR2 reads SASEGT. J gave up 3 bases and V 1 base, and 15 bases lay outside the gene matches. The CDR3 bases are TGTGCCAGCAGTGAAGGGCCACCCGCCCGGGACAGGGTAGACACTGAAGCTTTCTTT. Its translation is CASSEGPPARDRVDTEAFF.

CDR3 DNA: TGTGCCAGCTCACCGGGCAGGCTTTCCCAGAGAACCCAGTACTTC. The encoded protein is CASSPGRLSQRTQYF. This sequence joins TRBV18 and TRBJ2-5; D unresolved. V dropped 3 bases and J dropped 8 bases, with 19 bases sitting between them. In germline, CDR1 is KGHSH, CDR2 LQKENI. CDR3 length equals 15 residues.